These 6 T cell receptor beta chains share one sample of origin, sequenced in a study of metastatic and nonmetastatic thyroid tumors. TCRdb re-clonotyped the PCR reads via MiXCR. The top ten hold 22% of the sample, which has almost 35,000 clones, roughly 35% seen once. All patients were untreated before thyroid surgery. The sequencing input was tumor tissue. All receptors come from a female donor with papillary thyroid cancer or a benign thyroid nodule (not recorded which). Some clones in this sample may be carry-over from other donors' samples.

The V call is TRBV5-1, the J call TRBJ1-2, with D perhaps matching TRBD1 (5 bases). This CDR3 spans 13 amino acids. Germline assignment: CDR1 SGHRS and CDR2 YFSETQ. The V gene lost 1 base and the J gene lost 7 bases, with 11 bases spanning the gap. The CDR3 reads CASSLKGNGGYTF. Written as DNA, the CDR3 is TGCGCCAGCAGCTTGAAGGGGAATGGTGGCTACACCTTC.

This clone was observed a few times. The rearrangement links TRBV6-1 to TRBJ1-1; D remains ambiguous. V was trimmed by 7 bases and J by 0 bases, leaving 9 bases between them. Germline V lookup: CDR1 MNHNS, CDR2 SASEGT. This CDR3 is 13 amino acids long. Here the CDR3 reads CASTSYLNTEAFF. The CDR3 DNA reads TGTGCCAGCACCTCTTACCTGAACACTGAAGCTTTCTTT.

The genes are TRBV2 and TRBJ2-2, with TRBD2 identical over 9 bases. This CDR3 contains 16 residues. CDR1 is SNHLY, CDR2 FYNNEI, per germline. V shed 4 bases, J shed 4 bases, and the junction held 7 bases outside the gene matches. CDR3 protein: CASSGGTSRGTGELFF. CDR3 sequence (DNA): TGTGCCAGCAGTGGTGGGACTAGCCGTGGCACCGGGGAGCTGTTTTTT. The full variable domain, completed using reference TRBV2 and TRBJ2-2, is EPEVTQTPSHQVTQMGQEVILRCVPISNHLYFYWYRQILGQKVEFLVSFYNNEISEKSEIFDDQFSVERPDGSNFTLKIRSTKLEDSAMYFCASSGGTSRGTGELFFGEGSRLTVL.

This clone was seen a few times. The rearrangement joins TRBV29-1 to TRBJ1-2; tentative D call: TRBD1 (6 bases). The CDR3 spans 13 residues. From germline, CDR1 is SQVTM and CDR2 ANQGSEA. Trimming pared 1 base from V and 7 bases from J, leaving 13 bases between. The CDR3 nucleotides are TGCAGCGTTGAAGGCAAGGGGGGAGGTGGCTACACCTTC. Its protein product is CSVEGKGGGGYTF.

This chain uses TRBV28 with TRBJ2-2; 9 bases line up with TRBD1. The CDR3 totals 15 residues. Trimming cost V 4 bases and J 6 bases; bases outside gene matches: 6. Germline CDR1 MDHEN, CDR2 SYDVKM. The DNA of the CDR3 is TGTGCCAGCAGTTCGGACAGGGGATCGCCCGGGGAGCTGTTTTTT. Encoded protein: CASSSDRGSPGELFF.

The chain recombines TRBV4-3 with TRBJ1-2; TRBD1 might be the D (5 bases). Trimming shortened V by 3 bases and J by 0 bases, and 11 bases separated the two germline ends. The germline V gene has CDR1 LGHNA and CDR2 YSLEER. The CDR3 consists of 15 residues. The CDR3 spells CASSQGPGTNYGYTF. CDR3 in DNA: TGCGCCAGCAGCCAGGGACCGGGAACTAACTATGGCTACACCTTC.